This T cell receptor (beta chain) was obtained from a study of blood T cell repertoires in COVID-19 (dated by TCRdb to the early 2020s). Some background on the complete study: Samples from collaborators originated in the United States, Italy and Spain and spanned both the acute and convalescent phases of COVID-19. Where available, HLA class I and class II types were obtained from metadata supplied by the sample provider rather than from assay-based typing. The repertoires were released in a freely available public database meant as a resource for research on the immune response to SARS-CoV-2. The prospective study material was composed of cDNA or gDNA derived from T cells, B-cell-depleted T cells, or PBMCs. Nearly every sample came with metadata listing a de-identified subject ID, COVID-19 status, age in years and sex. The dataset comprised deeply sampled blood TCRbeta repertoires from subjects exposed to, actively infected with, or recovered from COVID-19. The samples were drawn from two sources: the first 160 participants of the ongoing ImmuneRACE study, and fewer than 1,500 subjects contributed by 6 global collaborators.

At one collaborating source in Seattle, patients were enrolled during active infection and were followed longitudinally through the course of disease. Collaborating institutions collected whole blood in K2EDTA tubes following their own protocols. Collaborator samples were shipped for TCRbeta analysis as frozen whole blood, isolated PBMCs, or DNA extracted from either sample type. The immunoSEQ Assay, a bias-controlled multiplex PCR, was used to amplify TCRbeta CDR3 regions from genomic DNA. In the paper's pipeline: The number of nucleated cells in each sample was estimated from the amplification of reference gene primers within the assay. Sequence reads were collapsed and filtered to measure the absolute abundance of every unique TCRbeta CDR3 rearrangement. Productive Simpson clonality was computed per sample as the square root of Simpson's diversity index over productive rearrangements. TCRdb provides this immuneACCESS table in a form limited to in-frame rearrangements. Some clones are lacking; in checked studies, under half of them reflect an unresolved V gene, and why the rest are absent is not known. That table supplies the V and J calls and clone size; D and trimming were determined from the DNA. The sample table holds around 280,000 clones, of which 88% were seen once. The top ten clones comprise 11% of the sample.

For this clone: Its specific antigen is unknown. No much larger clonotype is one base removed from it; base qualities were not supplied.

General study outcomes and caveats: The amount of clinical and demographic metadata varied by source and participant and was provided uncurated.

The specimen sequenced was peripheral blood. The clonotype originates from a woman aged 25 to 45 with COVID-19, enrolled during active disease.

The sequenced DNA is TGTGCCAGCAGCTTAGGCGTAGCGGCACAAGAGACCCAGTACTTC. It codes for CASSLGVAAQETQYF. This receptor chain uses TRBV11-2 and TRBJ2-5, and possibly TRBD2, on 6 matching bases. Based on the germline V gene, the CDR1 and CDR2 sequences are SGHAT and FQNNGV. Relative to germline, V is 1 base shorter and J is 2 bases shorter, with 11 bases between their ends. From cysteine to phenylalanine, the CDR3 is 15 amino acids long. This entry keeps only the CDR3 DNA: 45 bases, framed from base 1.